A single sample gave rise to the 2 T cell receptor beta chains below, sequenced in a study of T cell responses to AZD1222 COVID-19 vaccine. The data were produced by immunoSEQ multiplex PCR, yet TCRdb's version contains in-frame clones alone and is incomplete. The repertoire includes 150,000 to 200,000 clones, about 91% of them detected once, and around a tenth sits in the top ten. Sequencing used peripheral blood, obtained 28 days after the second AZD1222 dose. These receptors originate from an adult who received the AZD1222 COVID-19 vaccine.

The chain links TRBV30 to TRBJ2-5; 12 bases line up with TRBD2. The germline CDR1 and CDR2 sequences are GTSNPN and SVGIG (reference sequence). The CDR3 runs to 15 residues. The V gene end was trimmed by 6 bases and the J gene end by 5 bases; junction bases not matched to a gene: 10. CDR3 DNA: TGTGCCTGCTATTGGACTAGCGGGGCTCGGGAGACCCAGTACTTC. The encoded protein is CACYWTSGARETQYF.

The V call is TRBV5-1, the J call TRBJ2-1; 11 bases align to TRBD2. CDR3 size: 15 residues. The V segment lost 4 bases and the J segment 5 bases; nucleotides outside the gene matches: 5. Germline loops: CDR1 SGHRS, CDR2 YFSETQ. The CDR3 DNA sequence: TGCGCCAGCAGCGGAACTAGCGGGGGTAACAATGAGCAGTTCTTC. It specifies CASSGTSGGNNEQFF.